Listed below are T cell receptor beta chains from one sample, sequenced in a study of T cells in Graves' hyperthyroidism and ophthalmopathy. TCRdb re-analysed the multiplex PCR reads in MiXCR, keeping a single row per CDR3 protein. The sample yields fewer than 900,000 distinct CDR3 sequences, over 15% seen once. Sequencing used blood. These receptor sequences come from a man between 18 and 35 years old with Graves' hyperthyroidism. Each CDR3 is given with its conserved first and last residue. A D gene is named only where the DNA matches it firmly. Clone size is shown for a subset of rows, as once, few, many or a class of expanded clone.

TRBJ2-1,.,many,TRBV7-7,TGTGCCAGCAGCTTAGGTTCAATTCTGGATGAGCAGTTCTTC,CASSLGSILDEQFF
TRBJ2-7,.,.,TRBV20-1,TGCAGTGCTAGCTCGACTGAGCAGTACTTC,CSASSTEQYF
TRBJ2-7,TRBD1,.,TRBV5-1,TGCGCCAGCAGCTTGCACAACTGGGACAGGACCACCTACGAGCAGTACTTC,CASSLHNWDRTTYEQYF
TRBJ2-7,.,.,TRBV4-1,TGCGCCAGCAGCCAAGTCGGGGGCCACGAGCAGTACTTC,CASSQVGGHEQYF
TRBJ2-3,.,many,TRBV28,TGTGCCAGCAGTTTTCTGGCCGCGCAGAGAGATACGCAGTATTTT,CASSFLAAQRDTQYF
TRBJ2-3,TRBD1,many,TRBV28,TGTGCCACAGGGGGTCCCCCCAACACAGATACGCAGTATTTT,CATGGPPNTDTQYF
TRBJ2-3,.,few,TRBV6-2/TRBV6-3,TGTGCCAGAACCCCACCCCAGTTTAGCACAGATACGCAGTATTTT,CARTPPQFSTDTQYF
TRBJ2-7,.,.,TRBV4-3,TGCGCCAGCAGCCAAGATAGGGGCAGAACCTACGAGCAGTACTTC,CASSQDRGRTYEQYF
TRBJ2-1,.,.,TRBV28,TGTGCCAGCAGCTACCCCCGGGCCCGGAAGAAGAATGAGCAGTTCTTC,CASSYPRARKKNEQFF
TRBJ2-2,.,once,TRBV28,TGTGCCAGCAGTTTCCCCCGGGACTTGAACACCGGGGAGCTGTTTTTT,CASSFPRDLNTGELFF
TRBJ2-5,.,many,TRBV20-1,TGCAGTGCCCTACCTGGGGGGCGAGAGACCCAGTACTTC,CSALPGGRETQYF
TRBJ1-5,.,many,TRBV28,TGTGCCAGCAGCCGTAGTGAGACAGGTCTTGGCAATCAGCCCCAGCATTTT,CASSRSETGLGNQPQHF
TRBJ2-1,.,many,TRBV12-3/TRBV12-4,TGTGCCAGCAGCCGAGGGGCGGGTAACAATGAGCAGTTCTTC,CASSRGAGNNEQFF
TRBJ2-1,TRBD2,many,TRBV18,TGTGCCAGCTCGCCCCGAGAGCGGGAGATGGTTTACAATGAGCAGTTCTTC,CASSPREREMVYNEQFF
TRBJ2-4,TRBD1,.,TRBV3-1,TGTGCCAGCAGCCAAAGGGGGGACAGGGCAGGCAAAAACATTCAGTACTTC,CASSQRGDRAGKNIQYF
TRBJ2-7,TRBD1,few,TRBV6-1,TGTGCCAGCAGTGAACCAGGGACAGGGGGGGGCGAGCAGTACTTC,CASSEPGTGGGEQYF
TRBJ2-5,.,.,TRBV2,TGTGCCAGCAACTCGGGAGAGACCCAGTACTTC,CASNSGETQYF
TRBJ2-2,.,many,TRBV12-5,TGTGCTAGTGGGCGTGGGCAGGGATTAACCACCGGGGAGCTGTTTTTT,CASGRGQGLTTGELFF
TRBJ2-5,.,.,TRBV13,TGTGCCAGCAGCTCCAACGAGGAAGAGACCCAGTACTTC,CASSSNEEETQYF
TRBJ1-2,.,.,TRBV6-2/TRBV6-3,TGTGCCAGCAGTTACAGCTATGGCTACACCTTC,CASSYSYGYTF
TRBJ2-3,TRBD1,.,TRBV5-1,TGCGCCAGCAGCGACGGGACAGGGACTCCCCTCCCGCAGTATTTT,CASSDGTGTPLPQYF
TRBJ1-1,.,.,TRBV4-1,TGCGCCAGCAGCCAGGGTAACGGGGACACTGAAGCTTTCTTT,CASSQGNGDTEAFF
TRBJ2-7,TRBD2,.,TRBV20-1,TGCAGTGCTAGGGGGACTAGCGGACTCTACGAGCAGTACTTC,CSARGTSGLYEQYF
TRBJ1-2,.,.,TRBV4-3,TGCGCCAGCAGCCAAGATCCTAAAGGGTCGGGGTATGGCTACACCTTC,CASSQDPKGSGYGYTF
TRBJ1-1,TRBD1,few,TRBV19,TGTGCCAGTAGTCCCTGGACAGGGACGGACACTGAAGCTTTCTTT,CASSPWTGTDTEAFF
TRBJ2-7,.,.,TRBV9,TGTGCCAGCAGCGTAGGGGGGATGGACGAGCAGTACTTC,CASSVGGMDEQYF
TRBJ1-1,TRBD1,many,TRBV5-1,TGCGCCAGCAGCCGTCGGACAGGCCGGCTGAACACTGAAGCTTTCTTT,CASSRRTGRLNTEAFF
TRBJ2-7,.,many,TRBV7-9,TGTGCCAGCAGCCGCTGGGAAACCTACGAGCAGTACTTC,CASSRWETYEQYF
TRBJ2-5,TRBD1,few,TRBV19,TGTGCCAGTACCGACGGGGGGACAGGGCCGAGAGAGACCCAGTACTTC,CASTDGGTGPRETQYF
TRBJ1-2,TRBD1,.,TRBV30,TGTGCCTGGAGCCACACTCGGACAGGGGCCTATGGCTACACCTTC,CAWSHTRTGAYGYTF
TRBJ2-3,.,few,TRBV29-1,TGCAGCGTTTCGGAGGCAGATACGCAGTATTTT,CSVSEADTQYF
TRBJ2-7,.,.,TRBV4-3,TGCGCCAGCAGCCTGGATGGCGGGACCTCCTACGAGCAGTACTTC,CASSLDGGTSYEQYF
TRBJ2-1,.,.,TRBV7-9,TGTGCCAGCAGCTTAGAGGTTGCGGGGAGTTGGAATGAGCAGTTCTTC,CASSLEVAGSWNEQFF
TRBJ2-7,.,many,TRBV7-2,TGTGCCAGCACGCCGGACGGCGCCTCCTACGAGCAGTACTTC,CASTPDGASYEQYF
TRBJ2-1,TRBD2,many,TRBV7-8,TGTGCCAGCAGCCGTCTAGCGGGTGGACTTCGCTCCTACAATGAGCAGTTCTTC,CASSRLAGGLRSYNEQFF
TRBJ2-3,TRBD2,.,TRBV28,TGTGCCGGTCAGGTGGGGGAGAGGCGGGAGGGTACAGATACGCAGTATTTT,CAGQVGERREGTDTQYF
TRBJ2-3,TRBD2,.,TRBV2,TGTGCCAGCGAGACCCTTATAGCGGGAGGGCCAGATACGCAGTATTTT,CASETLIAGGPDTQYF